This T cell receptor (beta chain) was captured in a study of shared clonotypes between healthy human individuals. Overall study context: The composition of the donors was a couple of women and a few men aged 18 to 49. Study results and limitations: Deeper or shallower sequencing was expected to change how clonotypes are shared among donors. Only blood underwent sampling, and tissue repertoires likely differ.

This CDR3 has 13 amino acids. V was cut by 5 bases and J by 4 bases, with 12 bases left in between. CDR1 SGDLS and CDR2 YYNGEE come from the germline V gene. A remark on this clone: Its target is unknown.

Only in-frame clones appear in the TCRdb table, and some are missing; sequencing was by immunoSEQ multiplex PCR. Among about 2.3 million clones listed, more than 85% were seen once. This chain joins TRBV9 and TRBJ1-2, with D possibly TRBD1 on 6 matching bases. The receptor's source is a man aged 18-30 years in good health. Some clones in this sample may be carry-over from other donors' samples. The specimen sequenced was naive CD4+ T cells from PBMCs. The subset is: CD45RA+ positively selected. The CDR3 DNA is TGTGCCAGCAGGGGGCCGGGGGCCTATGGCTACACCTTC. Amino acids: CASRGPGAYGYTF.